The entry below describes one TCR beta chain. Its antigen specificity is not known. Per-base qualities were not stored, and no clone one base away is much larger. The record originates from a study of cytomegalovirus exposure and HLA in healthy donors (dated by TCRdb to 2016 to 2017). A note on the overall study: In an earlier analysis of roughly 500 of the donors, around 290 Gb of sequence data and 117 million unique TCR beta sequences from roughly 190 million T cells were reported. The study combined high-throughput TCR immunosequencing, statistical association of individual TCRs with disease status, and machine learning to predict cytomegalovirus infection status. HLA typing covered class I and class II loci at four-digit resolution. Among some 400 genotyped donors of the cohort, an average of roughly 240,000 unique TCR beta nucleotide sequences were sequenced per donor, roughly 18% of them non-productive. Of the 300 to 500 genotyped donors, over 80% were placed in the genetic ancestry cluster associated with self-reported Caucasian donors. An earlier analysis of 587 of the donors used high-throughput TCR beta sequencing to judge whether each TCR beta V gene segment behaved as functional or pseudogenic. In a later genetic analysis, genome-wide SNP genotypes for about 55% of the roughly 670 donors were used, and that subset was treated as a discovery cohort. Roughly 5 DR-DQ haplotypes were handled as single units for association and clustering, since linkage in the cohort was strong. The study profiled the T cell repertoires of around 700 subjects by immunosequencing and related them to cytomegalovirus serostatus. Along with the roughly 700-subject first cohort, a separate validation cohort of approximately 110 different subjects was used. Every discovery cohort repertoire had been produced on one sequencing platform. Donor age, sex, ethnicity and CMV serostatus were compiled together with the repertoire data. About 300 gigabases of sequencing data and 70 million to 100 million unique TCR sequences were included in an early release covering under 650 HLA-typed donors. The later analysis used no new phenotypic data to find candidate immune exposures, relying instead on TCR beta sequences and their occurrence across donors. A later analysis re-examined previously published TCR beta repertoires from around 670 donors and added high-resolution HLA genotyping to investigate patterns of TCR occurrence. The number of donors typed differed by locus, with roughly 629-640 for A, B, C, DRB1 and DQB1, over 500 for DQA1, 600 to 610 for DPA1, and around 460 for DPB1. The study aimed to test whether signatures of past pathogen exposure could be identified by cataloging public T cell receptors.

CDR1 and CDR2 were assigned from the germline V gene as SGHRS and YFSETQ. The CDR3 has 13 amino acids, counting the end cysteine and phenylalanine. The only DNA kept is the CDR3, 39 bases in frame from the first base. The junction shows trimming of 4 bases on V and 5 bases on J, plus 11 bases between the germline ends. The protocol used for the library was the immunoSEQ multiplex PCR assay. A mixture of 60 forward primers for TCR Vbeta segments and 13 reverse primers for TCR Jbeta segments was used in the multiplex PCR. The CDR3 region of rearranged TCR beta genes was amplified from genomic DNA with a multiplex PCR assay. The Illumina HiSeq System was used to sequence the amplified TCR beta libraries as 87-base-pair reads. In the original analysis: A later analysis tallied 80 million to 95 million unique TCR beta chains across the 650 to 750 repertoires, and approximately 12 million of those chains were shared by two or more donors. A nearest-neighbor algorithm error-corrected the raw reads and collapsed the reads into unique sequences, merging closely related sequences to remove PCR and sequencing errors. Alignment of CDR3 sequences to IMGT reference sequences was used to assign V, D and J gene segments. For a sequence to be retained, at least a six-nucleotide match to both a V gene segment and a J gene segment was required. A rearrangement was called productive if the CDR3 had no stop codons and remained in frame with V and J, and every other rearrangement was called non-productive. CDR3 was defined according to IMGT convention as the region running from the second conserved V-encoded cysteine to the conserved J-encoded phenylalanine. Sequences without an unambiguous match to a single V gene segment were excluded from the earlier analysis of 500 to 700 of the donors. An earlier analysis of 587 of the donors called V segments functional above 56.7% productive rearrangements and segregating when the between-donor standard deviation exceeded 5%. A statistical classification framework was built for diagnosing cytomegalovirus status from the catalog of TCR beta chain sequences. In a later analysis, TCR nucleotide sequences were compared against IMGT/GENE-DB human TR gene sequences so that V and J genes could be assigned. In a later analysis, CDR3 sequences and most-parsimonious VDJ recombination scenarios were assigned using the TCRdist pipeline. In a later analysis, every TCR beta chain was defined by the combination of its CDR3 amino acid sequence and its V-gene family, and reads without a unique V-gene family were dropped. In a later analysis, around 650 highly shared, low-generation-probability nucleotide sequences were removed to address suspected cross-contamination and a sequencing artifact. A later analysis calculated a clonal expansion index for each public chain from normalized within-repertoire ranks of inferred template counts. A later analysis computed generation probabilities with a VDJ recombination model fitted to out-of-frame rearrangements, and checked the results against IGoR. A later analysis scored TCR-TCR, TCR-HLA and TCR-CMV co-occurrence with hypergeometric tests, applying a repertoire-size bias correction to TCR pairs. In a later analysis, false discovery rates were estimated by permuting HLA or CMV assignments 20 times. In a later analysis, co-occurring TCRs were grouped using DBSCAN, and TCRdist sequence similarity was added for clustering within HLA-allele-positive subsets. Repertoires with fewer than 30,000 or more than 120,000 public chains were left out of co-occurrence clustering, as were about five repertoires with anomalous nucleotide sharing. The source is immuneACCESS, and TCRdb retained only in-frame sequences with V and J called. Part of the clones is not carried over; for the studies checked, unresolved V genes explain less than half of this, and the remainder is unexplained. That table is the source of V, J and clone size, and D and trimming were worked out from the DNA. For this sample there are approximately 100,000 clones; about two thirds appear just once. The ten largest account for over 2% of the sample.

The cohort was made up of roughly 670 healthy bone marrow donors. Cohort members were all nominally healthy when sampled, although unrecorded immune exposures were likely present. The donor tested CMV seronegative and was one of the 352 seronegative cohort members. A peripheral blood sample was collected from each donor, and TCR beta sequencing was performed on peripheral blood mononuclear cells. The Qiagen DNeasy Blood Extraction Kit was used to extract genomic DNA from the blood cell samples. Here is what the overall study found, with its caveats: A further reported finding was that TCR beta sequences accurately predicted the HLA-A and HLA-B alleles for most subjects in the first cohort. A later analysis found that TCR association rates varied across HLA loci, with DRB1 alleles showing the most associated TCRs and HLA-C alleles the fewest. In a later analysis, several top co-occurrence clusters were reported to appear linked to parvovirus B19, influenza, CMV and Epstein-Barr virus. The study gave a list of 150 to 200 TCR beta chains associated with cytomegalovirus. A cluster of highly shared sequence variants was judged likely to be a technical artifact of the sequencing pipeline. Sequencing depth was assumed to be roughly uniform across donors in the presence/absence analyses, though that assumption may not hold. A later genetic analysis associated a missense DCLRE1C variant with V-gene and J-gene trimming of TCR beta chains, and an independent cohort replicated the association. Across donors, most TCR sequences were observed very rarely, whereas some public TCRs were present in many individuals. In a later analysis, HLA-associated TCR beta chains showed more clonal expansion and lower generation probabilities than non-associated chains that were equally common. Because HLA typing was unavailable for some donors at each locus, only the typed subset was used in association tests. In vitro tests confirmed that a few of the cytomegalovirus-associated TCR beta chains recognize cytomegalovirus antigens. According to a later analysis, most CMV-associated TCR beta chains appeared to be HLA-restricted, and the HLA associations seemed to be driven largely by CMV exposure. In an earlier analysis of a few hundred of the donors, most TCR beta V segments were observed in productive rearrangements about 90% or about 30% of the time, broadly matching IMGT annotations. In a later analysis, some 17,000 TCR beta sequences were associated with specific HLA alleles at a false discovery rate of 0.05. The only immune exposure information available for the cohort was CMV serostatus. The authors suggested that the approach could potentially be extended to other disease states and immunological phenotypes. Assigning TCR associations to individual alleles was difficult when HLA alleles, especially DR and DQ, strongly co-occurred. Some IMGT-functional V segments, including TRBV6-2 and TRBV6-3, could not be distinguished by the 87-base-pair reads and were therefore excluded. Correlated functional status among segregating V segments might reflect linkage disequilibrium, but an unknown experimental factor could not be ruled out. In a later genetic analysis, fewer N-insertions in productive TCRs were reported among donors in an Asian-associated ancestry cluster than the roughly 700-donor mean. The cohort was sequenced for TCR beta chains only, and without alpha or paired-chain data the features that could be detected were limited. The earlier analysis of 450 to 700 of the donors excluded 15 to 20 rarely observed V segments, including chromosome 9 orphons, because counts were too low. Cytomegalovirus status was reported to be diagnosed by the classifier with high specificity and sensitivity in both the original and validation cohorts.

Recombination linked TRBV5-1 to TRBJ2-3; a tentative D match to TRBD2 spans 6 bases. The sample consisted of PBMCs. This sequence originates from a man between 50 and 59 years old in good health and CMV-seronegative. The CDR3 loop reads CASSPAGRDTQYF. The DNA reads TGCGCCAGCAGCCCAGCGGGCCGAGATACGCAGTATTTT.